These T cell receptor beta chains were read from a single sample in a study of T cells after yellow fever vaccination. TCRdb recomputed calls from the 5' RACE reads with MiXCR, one row per CDR3 protein. The sample lists around 320,000 distinct CDR3 sequences; 8.7% were seen once. Sequencing was performed on CD4+ T cells sorted from PBMCs, taken 5 days after the yellow fever booster vaccination. The receptors were gathered from a young man who received the YFV17D yellow fever vaccine. CDR3s include the opening cysteine and the closing phenylalanine or tryptophan. D genes are given only for firm matches. Some rows have no size entry. The others give once, few or many, or a class for an expanded clone.

D gene	J gene	clone size	V gene	CDR3 DNA	CDR3 protein
TRBD1	TRBJ2-3	few	TRBV20-1	TGCAGTGCTAGTCCGACAGGGCCCCGCACAGATACGCAGTATTTT	CSASPTGPRTDTQYF
TRBD2	TRBJ2-3	.	TRBV20-1	TGCAGTGCTAGGCGGAGGGAGGGGGATACGCAGTATTTT	CSARRREGDTQYF
.	TRBJ1-6	.	TRBV6-6	TGTGCCAGCAGTGCCCCAGGGCCCCTCCACTTT	CASSAPGPLHF
.	TRBJ2-2	many	TRBV20-1	TGCAGTGCTAGAGATCCCAGGAACACCGGGGAGCTGTTTTTT	CSARDPRNTGELFF
.	TRBJ2-7	.	TRBV5-1	TGCGCCAGCAGTTACGAGCCTGGGGTTCGGGAGCAGTACTTC	CASSYEPGVREQYF
.	TRBJ2-1	many	TRBV5-1	TGCGCCAGCAGCGACAGGACGGACAATGAGCAGTTCTTC	CASSDRTDNEQFF
TRBD2	TRBJ2-4	.	TRBV6-2/TRBV6-3	TGTGCCAGCAGTTACGGCGGACTAGCGGGGGGTCGGGGCATTCAGTACTTC	CASSYGGLAGGRGIQYF
.	TRBJ1-1	.	TRBV3-1	TGTGCCAGCAGCCCCCAAGTGCTAGCAACTGAAGCTTTCTTT	CASSPQVLATEAFF
TRBD1	TRBJ2-1	few	TRBV4-1	TGCGCCAGCAGCCAACCCACCGGGACAGGGAGCGGTTGGCAGTTCTTC	CASSQPTGTGSGWQFF
.	TRBJ1-5	few	TRBV19	TGTGCCAGTAGACATGAAGGGGCGGGAGGCCAGCCCCAGCATTTT	CASRHEGAGGQPQHF
.	TRBJ2-2	few	TRBV7-3	TGTGCCAGCAGCTTACCCGCCGAGCAGAACACCGGGGAGCTGTTTTTT	CASSLPAEQNTGELFF
.	TRBJ1-1	few	TRBV4-2	TGTGCCAGCAGCCAAGCCAGGCCCACTGAAGCTTTCTTT	CASSQARPTEAFF
.	TRBJ1-1	few	TRBV12-3/TRBV12-4	TGTGCCAGCAGCCCACACAGGGAGAACACTGAAGCTTTCTTT	CASSPHRENTEAFF
.	TRBJ1-4	.	TRBV5-1	TGCGCCAGCACTCCGGGCTATGGAAATGAAAAACTGTTTTTT	CASTPGYGNEKLFF
TRBD2	TRBJ2-3	many	TRBV7-3	TGTGCCAGCAGCCAACTAGCGGGGAGCACAGATACGCAGTATTTT	CASSQLAGSTDTQYF
.	TRBJ2-5	many	TRBV7-3	TGTGCCAGCTCACCAGGCGCTCAAGAGACCCAGTACTTC	CASSPGAQETQYF
.	TRBJ1-5	many	TRBV12-3/TRBV12-4	TGTGCCAGCAGTGACACAGCAGGCAATCAGCCCCAGCATTTT	CASSDTAGNQPQHF
.	TRBJ1-1	many	TRBV28	TGTGCCAGCAGTTTACCGGTCTCTTCTGAAGCTTTCTTT	CASSLPVSSEAFF
.	TRBJ1-3	.	TRBV6-2/TRBV6-3	TGTGCCAGCAGTTACTCGAGGGCGGCTACTGGAAACACCATATATTTT	CASSYSRAATGNTIYF
.	TRBJ2-5	.	TRBV12-3/TRBV12-4	TGTGCCAGCGGATTTTGGGAGACCCAGTACTTC	CASGFWETQYF
.	TRBJ1-4	.	TRBV7-2	TGTGCCAGCACCCCAGACTTCAATGAAAAACTGTTTTTT	CASTPDFNEKLFF
.	TRBJ2-3	.	TRBV7-2	TGTGCCAGCAGCTTAGTAGGGGGGGCAGCCACAGATACGCAGTATTTT	CASSLVGGAATDTQYF
.	TRBJ2-5	few	TRBV7-2	TGTGCCAGCAGCTTTACAAAGGGACGAGAGACCCAGTACTTC	CASSFTKGRETQYF
.	TRBJ1-2	many	TRBV7-2	TGTGCCAGCAGCACCGGGACAAACTATGGCTACACCTTC	CASSTGTNYGYTF
.	TRBJ1-4	.	TRBV6-5	TGTGCCAGCAGTTACAGGGGGAGGGGATTTAATGAAAAACTGTTTTTT	CASSYRGRGFNEKLFF
.	TRBJ2-2	few	TRBV7-7	TGTGCCAGCAGCCCCTCCCCCGGGGAGCTGTTTTTT	CASSPSPGELFF
TRBD1	TRBJ2-1	few	TRBV25-1	TGTGCCAGCGAAGACAGGGTTGAGCAGTTCTTC	CASEDRVEQFF
.	TRBJ2-5	few	TRBV9	TGTGCCAGCAGCGTAGCTACGGGCGTAGGGGGTGGCCAAGAGACCCAGTACTTC	CASSVATGVGGGQETQYF
TRBD1	TRBJ1-5	.	TRBV4-2	TGTGCCAGCAGCCAAGTTACAGGGGGCGGCAATCAGCCCCAGCATTTT	CASSQVTGGGNQPQHF
.	TRBJ2-2	.	TRBV4-3	TGCGCCAGCAGCCTCAAATTTCCTTCCGGGAGCAGGGGGGACACCGGGGAGCTGTTTTTT	CASSLKFPSGSRGDTGELFF
TRBD2	TRBJ2-3	.	TRBV7-2	TGTGCCAGCCTGACTAGCGGGGGAACAGATACGCAGTATTTT	CASLTSGGTDTQYF
TRBD1	TRBJ2-2	few	TRBV3-1	TGTGCCAGCAGCCAAGATAGGGACAGCTACACCGGGGAGCTGTTTTTT	CASSQDRDSYTGELFF
.	TRBJ1-1	.	TRBV4-1	TGCGCCAGCAGCCAAGAATTCCCAGGGGCGAACACTGAAGCTTTCTTT	CASSQEFPGANTEAFF
TRBD1	TRBJ1-5	.	TRBV19	TGTGCCAGTAGTATCCTTGTCAGGGGGCGGATGCAGCCCCAGCATTTT	CASSILVRGRMQPQHF
.	TRBJ2-7	.	TRBV19	TGTGCCAGTAGTGCCCCCGGGCAGAAGAATCCCTACGAGCAGTACTTC	CASSAPGQKNPYEQYF
.	TRBJ2-6	many	TRBV4-3	TGCGCCAGCAGCCAAGATCCGGTGATTGGGGCCAACGTCCTGACTTTC	CASSQDPVIGANVLTF
.	TRBJ1-2	.	TRBV12-3/TRBV12-4	TGTGCCACCTCTTCGGACAGTCTTATCCACACCTTC	CATSSDSLIHTF
.	TRBJ1-2	few	TRBV12-3/TRBV12-4	TGTGCCAGCAGAAGCGAGGGGGGCTACACCTTC	CASRSEGGYTF
.	TRBJ1-3	few	TRBV7-2	TGTGCCAGCAGCTGGACTGCTCGGATCGTGGACACCATATATTTT	CASSWTARIVDTIYF
.	TRBJ2-5	.	TRBV7-2	TGTGCCAGCAGCTTGGCAGTACCGTACCAAGAGACCCAGTACTTC	CASSLAVPYQETQYF
.	TRBJ1-3	few	TRBV7-2	TGTGCCAGCAGCTTTCCAGGCGGTACGGGAAACACCATATATTTT	CASSFPGGTGNTIYF
.	TRBJ2-3	few	TRBV6-2/TRBV6-3	TGTGCCAGCAGACCGCCGACCAAGCCCACAGATACGCAGTATTTT	CASRPPTKPTDTQYF
TRBD2	TRBJ2-1	many	TRBV7-2	TGTGCCAGCAGCTCGCGGGGGAGCTCCTACAATGAGCAGTTCTTC	CASSSRGSSYNEQFF
.	TRBJ1-2	few	TRBV28	TGTGCCAGCAGTTTATTCGGAGGGGACGGCTACACCTTC	CASSLFGGDGYTF
TRBD2	TRBJ2-3	few	TRBV5-6	TGTGCCAGCAGCTTGGCCCGCAGTAGCGGGGATACGCAGTATTTT	CASSLARSSGDTQYF
.	TRBJ1-4	.	TRBV19	TGTGCCAGTAGGAGTTGGCCGAATGAAAAACTGTTTTTT	CASRSWPNEKLFF
.	TRBJ2-3	.	TRBV6-2/TRBV6-3	TGTGCCAGCAGTTACGGTCTGCAGGCCCTGAGCACAGATACGCAGTATTTT	CASSYGLQALSTDTQYF
.	TRBJ2-1	few	TRBV2	TGTGCCAGCAGTGAAGGTTCGGTTAAAGGGAATGAGCAGTTCTTC	CASSEGSVKGNEQFF
TRBD1	TRBJ1-1	few	TRBV29-1	TGCAGCGTTGAAAAGTACCCGGGGACAGAAAACACTGAAGCTTTCTTT	CSVEKYPGTENTEAFF
TRBD1	TRBJ1-1	.	TRBV7-9	TGTGCCAGCACCCGACAGGGCTTGGCCACTGAAGCTTTCTTT	CASTRQGLATEAFF
TRBD1	TRBJ1-4	few	TRBV12-3/TRBV12-4	TGTGCCAGCAGTGCCGGGACAGGGGCCCGCGAAAAACTGTTTTTT	CASSAGTGAREKLFF
TRBD1	TRBJ1-4	few	TRBV6-5	TGTGCCAGCAGTTACCAGTCAGGGGGGGGAACTAATGAAAAACTGTTTTTT	CASSYQSGGGTNEKLFF
.	TRBJ1-6	.	TRBV6-5	TGTGCCAGCAGTTACTCGATACCGAATTCCTATAATTCACCCCTCCACTTT	CASSYSIPNSYNSPLHF
.	TRBJ1-5	.	TRBV3-1	TGTGCCAGCAGCCTGGGACACCCGGGCAATCAGCCCCAGCATTTT	CASSLGHPGNQPQHF
TRBD1	TRBJ2-3	.	TRBV10-3	TGTGCCAGTACCGGGACAGGGGTGAGCACAGATACGCAGTATTTT	CASTGTGVSTDTQYF
TRBD1	TRBJ1-5	.	TRBV2	TGTGCCAGCAGGACGGGACAGAAACAGCCCCAGCATTTT	CASRTGQKQPQHF
TRBD2	TRBJ2-7	many	TRBV7-2	TGTGCCAGCAGCCGTGTCCTAGCGGGGGCCACCCCCTACGAGCAGTACTTC	CASSRVLAGATPYEQYF
TRBD1	TRBJ1-2	few	TRBV20-1	TGCAGTGCCCAACACCGTCAGGGGGATGGCTACACCTTC	CSAQHRQGDGYTF
.	TRBJ1-5	few	TRBV18	TGTGCCAGCTCACCACCGGGGGGTCGAGAAGGTCAGCCCCAGCATTTT	CASSPPGGREGQPQHF